Listed below are T cell receptor beta chains from one sample, sequenced in a study of T cell responses to AZD1222 COVID-19 vaccine. Repertoires were generated with immunoSEQ multiplex PCR, while TCRdb's copy carries only in-frame clones and drops some. In the table there are over 90,000 clones, roughly 80% of which are singletons. The specimen comprised peripheral blood, sampled on day 0 of AZD1222 vaccination. The receptors were sampled from an adult in good health. The CDR3 runs from the conserved cysteine through the conserved F or W. D genes are given only for firm matches. Size is omitted from some rows. Given values are once, few, many or a class for expanded clones.

>TRBV27|-|-|TRBJ2-7
TGTGCCAGCAGTTTTAAGACTGGCGGGACTTACGAGCAGTACTTC
CASSFKTGGTYEQYF
>TRBV28|TRBD1|-|TRBJ2-1
TGTGCCAGCCAGGCAGGGGGCAATGAGCAGTTCTTC
CASQAGGNEQFF
>TRBV5-1|TRBD1|-|TRBJ1-3
TGCGCCAGCAGCTCACAGGGGGCGCGTGGAAACACCATATATTTT
CASSSQGARGNTIYF
>TRBV5-5|-|few|TRBJ1-1
TGTGCCAGCAGCTTGGCTGATCAGAACACTGAAGCTTTCTTT
CASSLADQNTEAFF
>TRBV6-5|-|-|TRBJ1-2
TGTGCCAGCAGAGAGACCCAGTCTAACTATGGCTACACCTTC
CASRETQSNYGYTF
>TRBV5-3|TRBD1|-|TRBJ2-7
TGTGCCAGAAGCTCTCGACAGGGGGTGCTAAGTGATTCCTACGAGCAGTACTTC
CARSSRQGVLSDSYEQYF
>TRBV7-2|TRBD1|-|TRBJ1-5
TGTGCCAGCAGCTTAACCGGGACAGGGGTTCTTCAGCCCCAGCATTTT
CASSLTGTGVLQPQHF
>TRBV28|TRBD1|-|TRBJ1-6
TGTGCCAGCAGTCCCTCGACAGGGGAAAGTTCACCCCTCCACTTT
CASSPSTGESSPLHF
>TRBV6-5|-|-|TRBJ1-1
TGTGCCAGCTTAGGGGGGACACTTGAAGCTTTCTTT
CASLGGTLEAFF
>TRBV12-3/TRBV12-4|-|once|TRBJ2-5
TGTGCCAGCAGTTTACGCGAGACCCAGTACTTC
CASSLRETQYF
>TRBV6-5|-|once|TRBJ1-2
TGTGCCAGCAGTCTTTCAGGTTACGGAAGCTACACCTTC
CASSLSGYGSYTF
>TRBV12-3/TRBV12-4|-|-|TRBJ2-2
TGTGCCAGCAGTTTCGGAGCAGCCTGGGAGCTGTTTTTT
CASSFGAAWELFF
>TRBV28|TRBD1|-|TRBJ1-5
TGTGCCAGCAGTTCTACAGGGGAGCCCCAGCATTTT
CASSSTGEPQHF
>TRBV3-1/TRBV3-2|TRBD2|-|TRBJ2-1
TGTGCCAGCAGCCGGAAACAGGGACTAGCGGGAGGGCCAATATATGAGCAGTTCTTC
CASSRKQGLAGGPIYEQFF
>TRBV4-3|TRBD2|many|TRBJ2-3
TGCGCCAGCAGCCAAGATATCGGGGGGAGGGTCCACACAGATACGCAGTATTTT
CASSQDIGGRVHTDTQYF
>TRBV7-9|-|-|TRBJ2-2
TGTGCCAGCAGCAGCCCCCATAACACCGGGGAGCTGTTTTTT
CASSSPHNTGELFF